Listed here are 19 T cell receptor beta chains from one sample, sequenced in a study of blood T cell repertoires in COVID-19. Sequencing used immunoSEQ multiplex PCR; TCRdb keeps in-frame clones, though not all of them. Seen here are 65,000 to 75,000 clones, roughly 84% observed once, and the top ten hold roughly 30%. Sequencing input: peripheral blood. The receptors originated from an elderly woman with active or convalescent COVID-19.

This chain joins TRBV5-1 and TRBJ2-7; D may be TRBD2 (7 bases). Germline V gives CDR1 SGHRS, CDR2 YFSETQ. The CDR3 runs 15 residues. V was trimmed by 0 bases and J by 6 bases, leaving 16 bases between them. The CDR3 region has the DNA TGCGCCAGCAGCTTGGAGGGGGGGGACGCTAGCGAGCAGTACTTC. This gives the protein CASSLEGGDASEQYF.

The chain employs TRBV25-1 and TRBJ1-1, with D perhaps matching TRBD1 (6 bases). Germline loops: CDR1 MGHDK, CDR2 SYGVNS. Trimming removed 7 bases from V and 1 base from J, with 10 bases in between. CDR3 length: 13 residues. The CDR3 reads CASTLGANTEAFF. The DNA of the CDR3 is TGTGCCAGCACTCTGGGGGCGAACACTGAAGCTTTCTTT.

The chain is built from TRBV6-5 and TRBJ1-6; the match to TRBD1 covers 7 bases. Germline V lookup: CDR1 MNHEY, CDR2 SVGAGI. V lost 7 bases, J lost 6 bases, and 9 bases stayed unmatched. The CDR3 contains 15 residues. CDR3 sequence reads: CASTRQGRLNSPLHF. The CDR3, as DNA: TGTGCCAGCACAAGACAGGGCCGACTTAATTCACCCCTCCACTTT.

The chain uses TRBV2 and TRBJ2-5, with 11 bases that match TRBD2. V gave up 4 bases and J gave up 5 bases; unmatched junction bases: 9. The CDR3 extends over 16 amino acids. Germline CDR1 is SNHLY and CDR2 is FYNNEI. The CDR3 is CASSGASGGYMETQYF. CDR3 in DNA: TGTGCCAGCAGTGGGGCTAGCGGGGGGTACATGGAGACCCAGTACTTC.

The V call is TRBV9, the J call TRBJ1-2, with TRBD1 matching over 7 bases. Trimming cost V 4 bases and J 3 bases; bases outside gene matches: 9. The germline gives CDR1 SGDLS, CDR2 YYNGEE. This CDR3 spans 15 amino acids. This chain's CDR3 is CASSPRTGGDYGYTF. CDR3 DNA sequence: TGTGCCAGCAGCCCGCGGACAGGCGGGGACTATGGCTACACCTTC.

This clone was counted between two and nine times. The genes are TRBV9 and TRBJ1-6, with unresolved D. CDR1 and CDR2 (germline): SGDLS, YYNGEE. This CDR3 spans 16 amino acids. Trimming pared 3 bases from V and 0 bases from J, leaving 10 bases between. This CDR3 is CASSASASSYNSPLHF. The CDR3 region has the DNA TGTGCCAGCAGCGCTTCAGCGAGCTCCTATAATTCACCCCTCCACTTT.

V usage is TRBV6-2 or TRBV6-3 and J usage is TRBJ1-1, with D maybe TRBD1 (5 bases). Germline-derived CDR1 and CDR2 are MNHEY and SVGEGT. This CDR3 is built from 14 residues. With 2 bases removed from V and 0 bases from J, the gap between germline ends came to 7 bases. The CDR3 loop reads CASSYGALNTEAFF. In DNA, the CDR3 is TGTGCCAGCAGTTACGGGGCGTTGAACACTGAAGCTTTCTTT.

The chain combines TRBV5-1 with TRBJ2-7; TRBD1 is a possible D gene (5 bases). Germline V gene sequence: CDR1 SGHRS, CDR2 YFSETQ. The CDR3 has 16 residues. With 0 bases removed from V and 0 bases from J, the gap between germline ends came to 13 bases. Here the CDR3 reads CASSLAQGLSSYEQYF. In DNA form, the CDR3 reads TGCGCCAGCAGCTTGGCTCAGGGTTTGAGCTCCTACGAGCAGTACTTC. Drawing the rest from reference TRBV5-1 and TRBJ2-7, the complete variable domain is KAGVTQTPRYLIKTRGQQVTLSCSPISGHRSVSWYQQTPGQGLQFLFEYFSETQRNKGNFPGRFSGRQFSNSRSEMNVSTLELGDSALYLCASSLAQGLSSYEQYFGPGTRLTVT.

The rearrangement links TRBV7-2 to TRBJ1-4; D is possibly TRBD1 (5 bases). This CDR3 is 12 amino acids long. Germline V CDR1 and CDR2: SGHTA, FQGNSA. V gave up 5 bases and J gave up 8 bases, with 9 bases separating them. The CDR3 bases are TGTGCCAGCAGCGACCGGACAGAAAAACTGTTTTTT. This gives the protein CASSDRTEKLFF.

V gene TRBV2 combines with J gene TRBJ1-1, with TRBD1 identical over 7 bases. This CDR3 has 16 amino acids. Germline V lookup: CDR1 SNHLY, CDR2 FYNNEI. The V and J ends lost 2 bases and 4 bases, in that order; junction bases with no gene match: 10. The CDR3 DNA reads TGTGCCAGCAGTGAAAGGGGACAGAGAGTTGGCACTGAAGCTTTCTTT. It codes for CASSERGQRVGTEAFF.

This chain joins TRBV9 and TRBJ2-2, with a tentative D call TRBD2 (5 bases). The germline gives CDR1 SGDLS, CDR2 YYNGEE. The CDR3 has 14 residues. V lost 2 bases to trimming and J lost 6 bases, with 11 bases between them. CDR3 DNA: TGTGCCAGCAGCGTGTCCAGCGGCGCCGGGGAGCTGTTTTTT. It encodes CASSVSSGAGELFF.

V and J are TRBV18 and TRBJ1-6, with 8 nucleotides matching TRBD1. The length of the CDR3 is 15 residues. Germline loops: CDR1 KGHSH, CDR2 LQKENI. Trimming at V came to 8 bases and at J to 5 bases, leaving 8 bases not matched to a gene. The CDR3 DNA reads TGTGCCAGCAGCACTGGGACAGGTGATAATTCACCCCTCCACTTT. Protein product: CASSTGTGDNSPLHF. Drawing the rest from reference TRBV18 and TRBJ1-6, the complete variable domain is NAGVMQNPRHLVRRRGQEARLRCSPMKGHSHVYWYRQLPEEGLKFMVYLQKENIIDESGMPKERFSAEFPKEGPSILRIQQVVRGDSAAYFCASSTGTGDNSPLHFGNGTRLTVT.

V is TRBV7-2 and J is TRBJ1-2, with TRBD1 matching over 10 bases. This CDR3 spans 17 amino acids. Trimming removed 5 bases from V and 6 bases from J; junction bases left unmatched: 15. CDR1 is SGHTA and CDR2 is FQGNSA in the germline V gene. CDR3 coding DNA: TGTGCCAGCAGCCTACAAGCGACAGGGGGCAGTGTCGATGGCTACACCTTC. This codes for CASSLQATGGSVDGYTF.

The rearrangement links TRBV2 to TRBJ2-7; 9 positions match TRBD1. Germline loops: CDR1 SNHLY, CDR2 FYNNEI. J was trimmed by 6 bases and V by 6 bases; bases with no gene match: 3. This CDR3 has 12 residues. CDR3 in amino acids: CASRQGAFEQYF. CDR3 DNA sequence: TGTGCCAGCAGACAGGGGGCCTTCGAGCAGTACTTC.

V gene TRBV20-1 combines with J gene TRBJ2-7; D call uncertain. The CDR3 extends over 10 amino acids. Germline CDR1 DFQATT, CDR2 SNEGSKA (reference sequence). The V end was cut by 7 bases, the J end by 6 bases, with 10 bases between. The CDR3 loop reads CSVITREQYF. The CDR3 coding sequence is TGCAGTGTAATAACTCGCGAGCAGTACTTC.

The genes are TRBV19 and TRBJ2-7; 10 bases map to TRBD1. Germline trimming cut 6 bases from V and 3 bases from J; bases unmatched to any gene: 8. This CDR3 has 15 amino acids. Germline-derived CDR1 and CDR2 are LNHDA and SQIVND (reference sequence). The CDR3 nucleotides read TGTGCCAGTAGAGAGAAGGGACAGGGGTTCTACGAGCAGTACTTC. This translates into CASREKGQGFYEQYF.

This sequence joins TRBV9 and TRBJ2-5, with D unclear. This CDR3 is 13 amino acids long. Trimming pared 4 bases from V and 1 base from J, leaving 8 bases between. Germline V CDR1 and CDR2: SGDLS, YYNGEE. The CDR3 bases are TGTGCCAGCAGCCCCCTAGGCCAAGAGACCCAGTACTTC. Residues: CASSPLGQETQYF. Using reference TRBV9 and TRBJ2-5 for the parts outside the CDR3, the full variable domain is DSGVTQTPKHLITATGQRVTLRCSPRSGDLSVYWYQQSLDQGLQFLIQYYNGEERAKGNILERFSAQQFPDLHSELNLSSLELGDSALYFCASSPLGQETQYFGPGTRLLVL.

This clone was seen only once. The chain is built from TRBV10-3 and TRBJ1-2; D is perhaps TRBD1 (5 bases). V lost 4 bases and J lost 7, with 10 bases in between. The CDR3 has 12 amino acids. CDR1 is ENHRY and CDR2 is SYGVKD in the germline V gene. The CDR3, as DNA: TGTGCCATCAGTGGGGCAGGGTCTGGCTACACCTTC. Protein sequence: CAISGAGSGYTF.

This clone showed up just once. DNA for the CDR3: TGTGCCAGCACGGGGGGACCTACCTACGAGCAGTACTTC. It encodes CASTGGPTYEQYF. The chain uses TRBV6-5 and TRBJ2-7; 7 nucleotides agree with TRBD2. The CDR3 sequence is 13 residues long. From germline, CDR1 is MNHEY and CDR2 SVGAGI. The J segment lost 2 bases and the V segment lost 7 bases, leaving 5 bases of the junction unmatched.